A single sample is the source of the 31 T cell receptor beta chains below, sequenced in a study of Graves' ophthalmopathy and Graves' hyperthyroidism. Amplification targeted the TCR beta CDR3 regions, with RNA transcripts as the source material. The first-round RT-PCR employed HTBI primers together with the Qiagen OneStep RT-PCR kit. A multiplex PCR was then performed as the second round. A single record per CDR3 protein comes from TCRdb applying MiXCR to the multiplex PCR reads. The data contain hundreds of thousands of distinct CDR3 sequences, approximately 15% of them singletons. The sequenced material came from peripheral blood. These receptors came from a woman in her late teens or twenties with stable Graves' hyperthyroidism.

Ten or more counts support this clonotype. The V gene is TRBV6-2 or TRBV6-3, the J gene TRBJ2-2, with TRBD2 matching over 8 bases. The junction had 9 bases not matched to a gene; V was cut back by 4 bases and J by 5 bases. Looked up from germline, CDR1 is MNHEY and CDR2 is SVGEGT. The CDR3 runs to 16 residues. This chain's CDR3 is CASSSRGGLRTGELFF. The DNA of the CDR3 is TGTGCCAGCAGTTCCCGGGGGGGCCTGAGGACCGGGGAGCTGTTTTTT.

This clonotype appeared many times. This CDR3 is CASSARGLRVYEQYF. The CDR3 region has the DNA TGTGCCAGCAGTGCCCGGGGCCTCAGGGTCTACGAGCAGTACTTC. The rearrangement uses TRBV6-1 and TRBJ2-7; D tentatively fits TRBD1 or TRBD2 (5 bases each). The CDR3 spans 15 residues. CDR1 MNHNS and CDR2 SASEGT come from the germline V gene. V lost 4 bases, J lost 3 bases, and 16 bases lay in between.

This clonotype was found many times. The chain uses TRBV24-1 and TRBJ1-1; D is ambiguous. The length of the CDR3 is 14 residues. Germline CDR1 is KGHDR and CDR2 is SFDVKD. The V end lost 5 bases, the J end lost 1 base, and 10 bases lay between the germline ends. CDR3 sequence: CATSGTGRNTEAFF. DNA of the CDR3: TGTGCCACCAGTGGAACCGGGAGGAACACTGAAGCTTTCTTT.

This clonotype was seen at least ten times. V gene TRBV12-3 or TRBV12-4 combines with J gene TRBJ1-1, with 7 bases identical to TRBD1. This CDR3 is 14 amino acids long. The junction had 9 bases not matched to a gene; V was cut back by 4 bases and J by 7 bases. Here the CDR3 DNA reads TGTGCCAGCAGTTCGGTACAGGGGAAGGGTGAAGCTTTCTTT. As protein: CASSSVQGKGEAFF.

The V and J genes are TRBV28 and TRBJ2-5; 9 bases agree with TRBD2. This CDR3 spans 14 amino acids. V shed 7 bases, J shed 5 bases, and the junction held 8 bases outside the gene matches. Germline CDR1 reads MDHEN; CDR2 reads SYDVKM. CDR3 nucleotide sequence: TGTGCCAGCACGAGTAGCGGGGGTGTCGAGACCCAGTACTTC. This translates into CASTSSGGVETQYF. Using reference TRBV28 and TRBJ2-5 for the parts outside the CDR3, the full variable domain is DVKVTQSSRYLVKRTGEKVFLECVQDMDHENMFWYRQDPGLGLRLIYFSYDVKMKEKGDIPEGYSVSREKKERFSLILESASTNQTSMYLCASTSSGGVETQYFGPGTRLLVL.

Concerning this clonotype: Since a much larger clone is just one base distant, this may be a read error. As the CDR3 is not closed by the conserved phenylalanine or tryptophan, this likely results from a read error. The V call is TRBV12-3 or TRBV12-4, the J call TRBJ1-1; D is uncertain. The ends were cut back, 5 bases at V and 5 bases at J, with 12 bases in the middle. This CDR3 contains 13 residues. CDR3 sequence (DNA): TGTGCCAGCAGTCGGGGTTTTGGTACTGAAGCTTTCGTT. Translation gives CASSRGFGTEAFV.

The sample holds a few counts of this clonotype. The chain is built from TRBV6-1 and TRBJ1-5; TRBD1 aligns across 7 bases. Germline-derived CDR1 and CDR2 are MNHNS and SASEGT. Trimming cost V 6 bases and J 1 base; bases outside gene matches: 12. The CDR3 covers 17 residues. CDR3 amino acids: CASRVRQGVFSNQPQHF. Here the CDR3 DNA reads TGTGCCAGCAGGGTTAGACAGGGAGTGTTCAGCAATCAGCCCCAGCATTTT.

Many counts were recorded for this clonotype. This chain connects TRBV29-1 to TRBJ1-2, with D hard to call. The germline V gene encodes CDR1 SQVTM and CDR2 ANQGSEA. The CDR3 sequence is 17 residues long. Trimming shortened V by 6 bases and J by 8 bases, and 31 bases separated the two germline ends. For the CDR3, the DNA is TGCAGCGTCCCCGGAGGCAGCCCTTCTACCCCCTCCTCGGGCTACACCTTC. It yields the protein CSVPGGSPSTPSSGYTF.

This clonotype was recorded a few times. V is TRBV5-6 and J is TRBJ2-7, with D tentatively TRBD2 (7 bases). Trimming took 0 bases from V and 8 from J, leaving 15 bases between them. The V gene's germline CDR1 is SGHDT and CDR2 YYEEEE. The CDR3 loop spans 14 amino acids. This chain's CDR3 is CASSLAQAGAQQYF. For the CDR3, the DNA is TGTGCCAGCAGCTTGGCCCAGGCGGGGGCCCAGCAGTACTTC. The entire variable domain, with the rest obtained from reference TRBV5-6 and TRBJ2-7, is as follows: DAGVTQSPTHLIKTRGQQVTLRCSPKSGHDTVSWYQQALGQGPQFIFQYYEEEERQRGNFPDRFSGHQFPNYSSELNVNALLLGDSALYLCASSLAQAGAQQYFGPGTRLTVT.

This clonotype was counted a few times. The V call is TRBV5-1, the J call TRBJ1-2; perhaps TRBD1 as D (6 bases). This CDR3 has 14 amino acids. In germline, CDR1 is SGHRS, CDR2 YFSETQ. The V end was cut by 3 bases, the J end by 1 base, with 10 bases between. The CDR3 is CASSSTGDNYGYTF. The CDR3 nucleotides are TGCGCCAGCAGCTCGACAGGAGATAACTATGGCTACACCTTC.

This clonotype occurred many times. The rearrangement links TRBV5-5 to TRBJ2-7, with D perhaps given as TRBD1 or TRBD2 (5 bases each). CDR3 length: 12 residues. Deletions cut 1 base from V and 6 bases from J, with 8 bases between. CDR1 is SGHKS, CDR2 YYEKEE, per germline (reference sequence). The CDR3 bases are TGTGCCAGCAGCTTGAGGGACGCCGAGCAGTACTTC. Its protein is CASSLRDAEQYF.

As for this clonotype: This may come from a read error, since a much larger clone is one base off. The CDR3 spells CATQQGRNENTDAFF. The CDR3, as DNA: TGTGCCACCCAACAGGGCCGGAACGAGAACACTGATGCTTTCTTT. This chain uses TRBV12-3 or TRBV12-4 with TRBJ1-1; D is possibly TRBD1 (6 bases). CDR3 size: 15 residues.

The chain couples TRBV19 to TRBJ2-7; tentatively, D is TRBD1 or TRBD2 (5 bases each). The V gene's germline CDR1 is LNHDA and CDR2 SQIVND (reference sequence). V gave up 5 bases and J gave up 4 bases, with 18 bases separating them. The CDR3 is made up of 15 amino acids. The CDR3 nucleotides are TGTGCCAGTAGTGCCCAGTGGGACGAAAGTTACGAGCAGTACTTC. Protein: CASSAQWDESYEQYF.

This clonotype was observed at least ten times. The gene calls are TRBV3-1 and TRBJ2-5, with TRBD2 matching 15 bases. Germline V gene data show CDR1 as LGHDT and CDR2 as YNNKEL (reference sequence). This CDR3 has 18 residues. J gave up 6 bases and V 4 bases, and 12 bases lay outside the gene matches. DNA for the CDR3: TGTGCCAGCAGCCGGCTCCACGGACTAGCGGGGGGGTGGAAGACCCAGTACTTC. This gives the protein CASSRLHGLAGGWKTQYF.

This chain uses TRBV11-2 with TRBJ2-7; maybe TRBD1 (5 bases). Trimming cost V 4 bases and J 3 bases, with 10 bases left between them. The CDR3 has 13 amino acids. Germline V gene sequence: CDR1 SGHAT, CDR2 FQNNGV. The CDR3 region is CASSSDTGYEQYF. For the CDR3, the DNA is TGTGCCAGCAGCTCGGACACGGGCTACGAGCAGTACTTC.

This clonotype was detected a few times. This sequence joins TRBV19 and TRBJ2-2; 8 nucleotides match TRBD2. Germline CDR1 LNHDA, CDR2 SQIVND (reference sequence). V lost 3 bases, J lost 1 base, and 1 base stayed unmatched. The CDR3 contains 15 residues. CDR3 DNA sequence: TGTGCCAGTAGTATCCGGGGGGGGAACACCGGGGAGCTGTTTTTT. It is translated as CASSIRGGNTGELFF.

This clonotype was seen at least ten times. The chain links TRBV2 to TRBJ1-1; no firm D call. This CDR3 has 14 amino acids. CDR1 is SNHLY and CDR2 is FYNNEI in the germline V gene. The germline V and J ends were trimmed by 4 bases and 5 bases, with 14 bases remaining between them. The CDR3 DNA follows: TGTGCCAGCAGTGCCCGGACTACTGCGACTGAAGCTTTCTTT. Amino acids: CASSARTTATEAFF.

A few counts support this clonotype. This chain joins TRBV20-1 and TRBJ2-5, with 10 nucleotides matching TRBD2. Per the germline V gene, CDR1 is DFQATT and CDR2 is SNEGSKA (reference sequence). Unmatched junction bases numbered 6, after V lost 1 base and J lost 4 bases. The CDR3 loop spans 15 amino acids. CDR3 amino acids: CSARAPAGGRETQYF. In DNA form, the CDR3 reads TGCAGTGCTAGAGCCCCAGCGGGGGGGAGAGAGACCCAGTACTTC.

This clonotype came up a few times. V and J are TRBV6-5 and TRBJ2-5, with unresolved D. CDR3 size: 14 residues. With 2 bases removed from V and 4 bases from J, the gap between germline ends came to 11 bases. CDR1 and CDR2 from the germline V gene are MNHEY and SVGAGI. Written as DNA, the CDR3 is TGTGCCAGCAGTTACACCAAGTGGGTAGAGACCCAGTACTTC. The encoded protein is CASSYTKWVETQYF.

The sample holds many counts of this clonotype. This chain joins TRBV3-1 and TRBJ2-5, with TRBD2 matching 7 bases. This CDR3 comprises 16 residues. Germline CDR1 reads LGHDT; CDR2 reads YNNKEL (reference sequence). Germline trimming cut 2 bases from V and 4 bases from J; bases unmatched to any gene: 10. CDR3 region: CASSQRGVGWIETQYF. CDR3 DNA sequence: TGTGCCAGCAGCCAACGGGGGGTAGGATGGATAGAGACCCAGTACTTC.

This clonotype was seen ten or more times. The chain employs TRBV7-3 and TRBJ1-2; perhaps TRBD1 as D (6 bases). Trimming cost V 5 bases and J 4 bases, with 17 bases left between them. Germline CDR1 is SGHTA and CDR2 is FQGTGA. This CDR3 is 15 amino acids long. CDR3 region: CASSPSPGAPYGYTF. The CDR3 DNA follows: TGTGCCAGCAGCCCCTCCCCAGGGGCCCCCTATGGCTACACCTTC.

CDR3 sequence reads: CASSSTGLATIYF. DNA for the CDR3: TGTGCCAGCAGCTCCACAGGGTTGGCCACCATATATTTT. The chain joins TRBV7-2 to TRBJ1-3, with D perhaps TRBD1 (6 bases). The CDR3 spans 13 residues. The V end was cut by 4 bases, the J end by 9 bases, with 13 bases between. Germline V gene data show CDR1 as SGHTA and CDR2 as FQGNSA.

The V call is TRBV19, the J call TRBJ2-7; D gene unclear. CDR1 LNHDA and CDR2 SQIVND come from the germline V gene (reference sequence). The ends were cut back, 3 bases at V and 0 bases at J, with 9 bases in the middle. The CDR3 contains 14 residues. The CDR3 sequence: CASSIGGFSYEQYF. CDR3 DNA sequence: TGTGCCAGTAGTATTGGCGGATTCTCCTACGAGCAGTACTTC.

This clonotype was recorded at least ten times. This CDR3 reads CASSSTSYGYTF. The CDR3 DNA reads TGTGCCAGCAGTTCGACATCATATGGCTACACCTTC. V and J are TRBV2 and TRBJ1-2; the D is unclear. Germline lookup yields CDR1 SNHLY and CDR2 FYNNEI. The CDR3 spans 12 residues. Trimming stripped 5 bases from V and 5 bases from J, with 9 bases between.

This clonotype was recorded a few times. The chain carries TRBV28 and TRBJ2-5; D remains unclear. The CDR3 has 15 residues. Germline-derived CDR1 and CDR2 are MDHEN and SYDVKM. V dropped 10 bases and J dropped 0 bases, with 18 bases sitting between them. This CDR3 is CATLKDVLYQETQYF. DNA for the CDR3: TGTGCCACCTTGAAGGACGTTCTGTACCAAGAGACCCAGTACTTC.

The V call is TRBV7-1, the J call TRBJ2-2; 10 bases line up with TRBD1. TRBV7-1 is placed among ORFs of uncertain function. V dropped 5 bases and J dropped 6; count of bases not matched to a gene: 21. The CDR3 runs 20 residues. The CDR3 DNA sequence: TGTGCCAGCAGCAGGAGACAGGGGGCCTCGGGCGGGGGTAGGGCCGGGGAGCTGTTTTTT. Protein: CASSRRQGASGGGRAGELFF.

This clonotype was observed at least ten times. This chain uses TRBV12-3 or TRBV12-4 with TRBJ1-1; 12 nucleotides align to TRBD1. The CDR3 runs to 16 residues. The ends lost 3 bases at V and 7 bases at J; junction bases unmatched: 9. CDR3 amino acids: CASSLGGQGALGEAFF. Here the CDR3 DNA reads TGTGCCAGCAGTTTGGGGGGACAGGGGGCGCTCGGTGAAGCTTTCTTT.

Ten or more counts support this clonotype. The V gene is TRBV4-1, the J gene TRBJ1-2; 10 bases map to TRBD1. Germline V CDR1 and CDR2: MGHRA, YSYEKL. The CDR3 extends over 14 amino acids. V was clipped by 1 base and J by 8 bases; unmatched bases: 4. The CDR3 DNA is TGCGCCAGCAGCCAAGCCGGACAGGGGGGAGGCTACACCTTC. Its protein product is CASSQAGQGGGYTF.

In this sample, this clonotype turned up many times. The chain is built from TRBV12-3 or TRBV12-4 and TRBJ2-6; D ambiguous. The V gene lost 3 bases and the J gene lost 1 base, with 7 bases spanning the gap. The CDR3 spans 15 residues. The DNA of the CDR3 is TGTGCCAGCAGTTTGGGCAGTTCTGGGGCCAACGTCCTGACTTTC. Translating it yields CASSLGSSGANVLTF.

The J gene is TRBJ1-2, the V gene TRBV5-8; D is perhaps TRBD1 (6 bases). The CDR3 runs 13 residues. V was clipped by 6 bases and J by 8 bases, with 17 bases between them. Germline CDR1 is SGHTS and CDR2 is YDEGEE. Here the CDR3 reads CASTPGGGRGYTF. CDR3 nucleotides: TGTGCCAGCACCCCGGGAGGGGGTAGGGGCTACACCTTC.

In this sample, this clonotype turned up many times. The chain has TRBV7-9 and TRBJ1-6, with D possibly TRBD1 on 6 matching bases. Germline CDR1 reads SEHNR; CDR2 reads FQNEAQ (reference sequence). This CDR3 contains 15 residues. Between the trimmed V and J ends, which lost 6 bases and 5 bases, there was a span of 14 bases. In DNA form, the CDR3 reads TGTGCCAGCAGACCCCGGGACAAACATAATTCACCCCTCCACTTT. Translation gives CASRPRDKHNSPLHF.